Listed below are T cell receptor beta chains from one sample, sequenced in a study of beta chain features in type 1 diabetes. Libraries were prepared by immunoSEQ multiplex PCR; TCRdb keeps only in-frame clonotypes and omits some of them. The table includes some 900,000 clones, 15% to 20% detected once. Specimen: naive CD4+ T cells from blood. These receptors all stem from a woman younger than 30 in good health. Each CDR3 is given with its conserved first and last residue. D genes are given only for firm matches. Not all rows give a size; the values are once, few, many and, for expanded clones, a class.

v_gene	d_gene	j_gene	abundance	CDR3nt	CDR3aa
TRBV7-8	.	TRBJ2-6	.	TGTGCCAGCAGCACTCATGGATCGGTGAGGTTTTCTGGGGCCAACGTCCTGACTTTC	CASSTHGSVRFSGANVLTF
TRBV7-9	.	TRBJ1-2	few	TGTGCCAGCAGCTTTGACGACAGGTCGGGCGGCTACACCTTC	CASSFDDRSGGYTF
TRBV5-1	.	TRBJ1-3	few	TGCGCCAGCAGCTTGGAGGCAGGGGAAAACACCATATATTTT	CASSLEAGENTIYF
TRBV14	TRBD1	TRBJ2-3	.	TGTGCCAGCAGCCAAGATGGGCCCGGACAGGGCACAGATACGCAGTATTTT	CASSQDGPGQGTDTQYF
TRBV27	.	TRBJ2-2	.	TGTGCCAGCAGTTTTTGGCCCCCCGGCACCGGGGAGCTGTTTTTT	CASSFWPPGTGELFF
TRBV19	.	TRBJ1-1	few	TGTGCCAGTGCCCAGGGGAACACTGAAGCTTTCTTT	CASAQGNTEAFF
TRBV4-1	TRBD1	TRBJ1-5	.	TGCGCCAGCAGCCAAGCAAAAACAGGGGCCCAGGGACCCCAGCATTTT	CASSQAKTGAQGPQHF
TRBV2	TRBD1	TRBJ2-5	few	TGTGCCAGCAGTACCCGGGACAGGGGAGAGACCCAGTACTTC	CASSTRDRGETQYF
TRBV28	.	TRBJ2-7	.	TGTGCCAGCAGCCGAGGACGATACGAGCAGTACTTC	CASSRGRYEQYF
TRBV5-6	.	TRBJ1-4	.	TGTGCCAGCAGCTTCGGTACGTGGGTCGAGGACAGACCTAATGAAAAACTGTTTTTT	CASSFGTWVEDRPNEKLFF
TRBV25-1	TRBD1	TRBJ1-4	once	TGTGCCAGCCGGGGACAGGGAAATGAAAAACTGTTTTTT	CASRGQGNEKLFF
TRBV27	.	TRBJ2-3	few	TGTGCCAGCAGTTTCTTAAGCGGGCAAACAGATACGCAGTATTTT	CASSFLSGQTDTQYF
TRBV9	TRBD1	TRBJ2-1	few	TGTGCCAGCAGCCCAGGACAGGGTAGGCATGAGCAGTTCTTC	CASSPGQGRHEQFF
TRBV28	.	TRBJ2-7	few	TGTGCCAGCAGTTTAGTTGGGGACGAGCAGTACTTC	CASSLVGDEQYF
TRBV14	.	TRBJ2-7	.	TGTGCCAGCAGCCAAGCCCATCTAGTTTCGGGCGAGCAGTACTTC	CASSQAHLVSGEQYF
TRBV7-3	TRBD2	TRBJ2-1	.	TGTGCCAGCAGCTTGGAACTAGCGGGAAAAAAGTTCTTC	CASSLELAGKKFF